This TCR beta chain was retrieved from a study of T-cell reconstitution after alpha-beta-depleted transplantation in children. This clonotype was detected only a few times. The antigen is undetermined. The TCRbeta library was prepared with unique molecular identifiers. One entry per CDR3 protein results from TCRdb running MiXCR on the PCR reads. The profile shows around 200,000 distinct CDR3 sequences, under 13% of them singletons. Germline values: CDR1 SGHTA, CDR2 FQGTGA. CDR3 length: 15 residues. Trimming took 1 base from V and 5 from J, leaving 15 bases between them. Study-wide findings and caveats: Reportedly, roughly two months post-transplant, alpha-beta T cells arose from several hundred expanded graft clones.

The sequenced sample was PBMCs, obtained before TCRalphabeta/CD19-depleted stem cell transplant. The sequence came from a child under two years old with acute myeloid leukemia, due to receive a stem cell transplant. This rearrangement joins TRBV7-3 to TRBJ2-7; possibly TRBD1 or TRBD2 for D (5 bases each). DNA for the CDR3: TGTGCCAGCAGCTTAATGGCCGGGGCCATGGACGAGCAGTACTTC. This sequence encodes CASSLMAGAMDEQYF.